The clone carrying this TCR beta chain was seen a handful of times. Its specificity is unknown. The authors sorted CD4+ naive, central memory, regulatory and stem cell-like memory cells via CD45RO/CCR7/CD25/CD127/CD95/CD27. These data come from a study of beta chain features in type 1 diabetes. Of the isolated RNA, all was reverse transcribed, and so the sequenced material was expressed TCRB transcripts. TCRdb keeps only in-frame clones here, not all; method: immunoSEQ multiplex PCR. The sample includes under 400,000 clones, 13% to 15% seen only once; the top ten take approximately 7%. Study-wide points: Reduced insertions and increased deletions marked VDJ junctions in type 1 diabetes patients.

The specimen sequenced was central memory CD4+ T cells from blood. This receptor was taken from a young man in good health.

The CDR3 coding sequence is TGTGCCACCCTATTCAGGGGTGAAGCTTTCTTT. Translation: CATLFRGEAFF. V is TRBV6-6 and J is TRBJ1-1; D possibly corresponds to TRBD1 (6 bases). Germline V gene lookup returns CDR1 MNHNY and CDR2 SVGAGI (reference sequence). Trimming removed 10 bases from V and 7 bases from J, with 13 bases in between. This CDR3 comprises 11 residues.